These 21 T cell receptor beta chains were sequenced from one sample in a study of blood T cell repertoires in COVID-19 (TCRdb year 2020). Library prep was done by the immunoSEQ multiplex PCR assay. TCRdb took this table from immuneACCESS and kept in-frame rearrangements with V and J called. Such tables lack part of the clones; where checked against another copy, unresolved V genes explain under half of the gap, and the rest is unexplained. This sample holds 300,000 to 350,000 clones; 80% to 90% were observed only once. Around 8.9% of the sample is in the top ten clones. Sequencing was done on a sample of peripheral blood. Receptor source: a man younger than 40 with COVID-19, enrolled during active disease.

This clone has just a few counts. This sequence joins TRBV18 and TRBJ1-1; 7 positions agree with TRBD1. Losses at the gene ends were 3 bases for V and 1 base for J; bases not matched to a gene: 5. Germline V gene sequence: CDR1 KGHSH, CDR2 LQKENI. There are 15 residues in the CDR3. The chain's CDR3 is CASSPRTGPNTEAFF. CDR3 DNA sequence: TGTGCCAGCTCACCCAGGACAGGACCGAACACTGAAGCTTTCTTT. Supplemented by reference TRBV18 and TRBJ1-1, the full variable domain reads NAGVMQNPRHLVRRRGQEARLRCSPMKGHSHVYWYRQLPEEGLKFMVYLQKENIIDESGMPKERFSAEFPKEGPSILRIQQVVRGDSAAYFCASSPRTGPNTEAFFGQGTRLTVV.

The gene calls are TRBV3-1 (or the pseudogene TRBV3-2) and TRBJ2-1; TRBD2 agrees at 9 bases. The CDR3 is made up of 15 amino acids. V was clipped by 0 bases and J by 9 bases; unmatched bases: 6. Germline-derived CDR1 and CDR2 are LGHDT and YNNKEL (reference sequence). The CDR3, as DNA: TGTGCCAGCAGCCAAGATCTGGCGGGGGGGCGTGAGCAGTTCTTC. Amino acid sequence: CASSQDLAGGREQFF.

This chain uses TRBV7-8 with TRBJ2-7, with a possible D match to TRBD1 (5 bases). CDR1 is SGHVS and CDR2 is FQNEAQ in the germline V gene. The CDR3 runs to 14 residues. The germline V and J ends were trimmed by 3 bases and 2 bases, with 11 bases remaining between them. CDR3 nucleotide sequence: TGTGCCAGCAGCTTGAAAGGGGCACCCTACGAGCAGTACTTC. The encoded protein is CASSLKGAPYEQYF. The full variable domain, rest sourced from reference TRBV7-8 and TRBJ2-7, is GAGVSQSPRYKVAKRGQDVALRCDPISGHVSLFWYQQALGQGPEFLTYFQNEAQLDKSGLPSDRFFAERPEGSVSTLKIQRTQQEDSAVYLCASSLKGAPYEQYFGPGTRLTVT.

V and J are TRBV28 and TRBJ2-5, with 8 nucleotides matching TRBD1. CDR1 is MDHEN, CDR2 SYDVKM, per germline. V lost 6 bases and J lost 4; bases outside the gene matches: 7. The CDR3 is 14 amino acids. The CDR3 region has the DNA TGTGCCAGCAGCCCTCCGGGACAGGTAGAGACCCAGTACTTC. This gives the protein CASSPPGQVETQYF.

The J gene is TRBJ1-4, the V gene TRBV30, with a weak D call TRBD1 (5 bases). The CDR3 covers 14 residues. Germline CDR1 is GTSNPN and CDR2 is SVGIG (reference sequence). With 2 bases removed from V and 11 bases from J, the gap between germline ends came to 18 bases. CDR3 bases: TGTGCCTGGAGTCAAGGGGCGACTGGAGGGAAACTGTTTTTT. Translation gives CAWSQGATGGKLFF. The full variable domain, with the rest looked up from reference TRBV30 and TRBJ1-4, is SQTIHQWPATLVQPVGSPLSLECTVEGTSNPNLYWYRQAAGRGLQLLFYSVGIGQISSEVPQNLSASRPQDRQFILSSKKLLLSDSGFYLCAWSQGATGGKLFFGSGTQLSVL.

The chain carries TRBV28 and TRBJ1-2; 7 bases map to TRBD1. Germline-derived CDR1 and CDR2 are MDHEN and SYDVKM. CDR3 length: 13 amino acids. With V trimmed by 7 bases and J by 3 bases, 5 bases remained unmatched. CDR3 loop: CASNTGADYGYTF. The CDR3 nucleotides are TGTGCCAGCAATACAGGGGCGGACTATGGCTACACCTTC.

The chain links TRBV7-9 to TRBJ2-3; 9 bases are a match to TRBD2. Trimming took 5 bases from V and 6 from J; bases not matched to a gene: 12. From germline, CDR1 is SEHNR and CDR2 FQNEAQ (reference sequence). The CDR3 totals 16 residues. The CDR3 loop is CASSARGSGSTDTQYF. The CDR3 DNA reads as TGTGCCAGCAGCGCCCGGGGTAGCGGGAGTACCGATACGCAGTATTTT. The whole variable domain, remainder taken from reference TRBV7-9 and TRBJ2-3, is DTGVSQNPRHKITKRGQNVTFRCDPISEHNRLYWYRQTLGQGPEFLTYFQNEAQLEKSRLLSDRFSAERPKGSFSTLEIQRTEQGDSAMYLCASSARGSGSTDTQYFGPGTRLTVL.

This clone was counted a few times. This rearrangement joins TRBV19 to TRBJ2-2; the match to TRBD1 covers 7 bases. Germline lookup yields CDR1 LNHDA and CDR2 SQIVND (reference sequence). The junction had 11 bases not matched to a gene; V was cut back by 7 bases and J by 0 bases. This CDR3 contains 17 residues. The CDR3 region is CASTKPGQHPNTGELFF. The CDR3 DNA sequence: TGTGCCAGTACCAAACCGGGACAGCACCCGAACACCGGGGAGCTGTTTTTT.

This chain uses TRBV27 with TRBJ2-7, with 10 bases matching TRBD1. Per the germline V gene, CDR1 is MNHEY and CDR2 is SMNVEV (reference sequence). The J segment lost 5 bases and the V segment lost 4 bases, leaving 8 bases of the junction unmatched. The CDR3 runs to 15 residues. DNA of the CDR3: TGTGCCAGCAGTTACGGCGGGACAGGGGACGACGAGCAGTACTTC. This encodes CASSYGGTGDDEQYF.

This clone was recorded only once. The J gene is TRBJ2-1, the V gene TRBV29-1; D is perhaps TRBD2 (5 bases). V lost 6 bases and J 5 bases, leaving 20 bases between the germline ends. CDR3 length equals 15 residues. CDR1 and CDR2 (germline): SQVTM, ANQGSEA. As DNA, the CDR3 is TGCAGCGTGGCAACAAGCGGACGGCCGGACAATGAGCAGTTCTTC. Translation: CSVATSGRPDNEQFF.

Written as DNA, the CDR3 is TGTGCCAGCAGCATTTACGCCCCGGGAGTTATGTTCTTC. Amino acid sequence: CASSIYAPGVMFF. The rearrangement joins TRBV7-3 to TRBJ2-1, with D possibly being TRBD2 (6 bases). Per the germline V gene, CDR1 is SGHTA and CDR2 is FQGTGA. This CDR3 has 13 residues. The V end was cut by 5 bases, the J end by 15 bases, with 20 bases between.

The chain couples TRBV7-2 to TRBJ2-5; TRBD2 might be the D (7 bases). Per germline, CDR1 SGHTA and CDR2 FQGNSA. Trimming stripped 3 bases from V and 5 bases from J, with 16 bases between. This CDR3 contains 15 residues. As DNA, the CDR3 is TGTGCCAGCAGCTTTTCACGGGGGGCAGGGGAGACCCAGTACTTC. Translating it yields CASSFSRGAGETQYF.

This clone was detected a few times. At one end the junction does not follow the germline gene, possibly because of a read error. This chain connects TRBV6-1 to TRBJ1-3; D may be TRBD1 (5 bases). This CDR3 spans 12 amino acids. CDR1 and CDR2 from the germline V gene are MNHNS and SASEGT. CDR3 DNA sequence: TGTGCCAGCAGTGAGGGCAGGGCCCCTAAGAATTTT. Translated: CASSEGRAPKNF.

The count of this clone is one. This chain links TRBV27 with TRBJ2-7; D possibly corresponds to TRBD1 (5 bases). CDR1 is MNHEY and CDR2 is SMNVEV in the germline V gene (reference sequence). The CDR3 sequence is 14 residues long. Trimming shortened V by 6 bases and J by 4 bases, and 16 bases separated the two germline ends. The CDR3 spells CASSRDRYLYEQYF. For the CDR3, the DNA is TGTGCCAGCAGCCGCGACAGATACCTATACGAGCAGTACTTC.

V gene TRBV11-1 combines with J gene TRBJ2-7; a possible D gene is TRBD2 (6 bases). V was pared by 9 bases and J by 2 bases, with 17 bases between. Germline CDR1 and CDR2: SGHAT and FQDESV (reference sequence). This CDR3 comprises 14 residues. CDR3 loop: CASHPGENPYEQYF. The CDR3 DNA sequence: TGTGCCAGTCATCCGGGAGAGAACCCCTACGAGCAGTACTTC.

CDR3 region: CASRMTSGSVAEQFF. CDR3 DNA: TGTGCCAGCAGGATGACTAGCGGGAGTGTTGCTGAGCAGTTCTTC. This chain joins TRBV2 and TRBJ2-1, with 12 nucleotides matching TRBD2. This CDR3 is 15 amino acids long. Germline V CDR1 and CDR2: SNHLY, FYNNEI. V lost 6 bases to trimming and J lost 9 bases; unmatched junction nucleotides: 9.

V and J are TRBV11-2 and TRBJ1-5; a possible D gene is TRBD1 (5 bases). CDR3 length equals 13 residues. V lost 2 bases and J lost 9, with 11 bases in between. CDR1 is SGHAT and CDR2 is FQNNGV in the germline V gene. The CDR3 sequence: CASSLHRQTPQHF. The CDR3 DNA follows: TGTGCCAGCAGCTTACACAGGCAGACGCCCCAGCATTTT.

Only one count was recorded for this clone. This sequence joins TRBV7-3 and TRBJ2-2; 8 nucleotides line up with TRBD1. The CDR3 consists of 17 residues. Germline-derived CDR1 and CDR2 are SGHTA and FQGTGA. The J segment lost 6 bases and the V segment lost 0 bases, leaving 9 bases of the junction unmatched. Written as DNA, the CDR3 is TGTGCCAGCAGCTTAACGATTGACAGGGGTATGGCCGGGGAGCTGTTTTTT. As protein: CASSLTIDRGMAGELFF. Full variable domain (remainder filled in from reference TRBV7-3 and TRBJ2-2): GAGVSQTPSNKVTEKGKYVELRCDPISGHTALYWYRQSLGQGPEFLIYFQGTGAADDSGLPNDRFFAVRPEGSVSTLKIQRTERGDSAVYLCASSLTIDRGMAGELFFGEGSRLTVL.

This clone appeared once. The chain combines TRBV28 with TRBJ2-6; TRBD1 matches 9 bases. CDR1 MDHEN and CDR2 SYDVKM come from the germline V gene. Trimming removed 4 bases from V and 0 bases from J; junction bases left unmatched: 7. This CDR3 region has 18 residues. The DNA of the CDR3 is TGTGCCAGCAGTTGGGCGGGACAGGGTTACTCTGGGGCCAACGTCCTGACTTTC. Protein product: CASSWAGQGYSGANVLTF.

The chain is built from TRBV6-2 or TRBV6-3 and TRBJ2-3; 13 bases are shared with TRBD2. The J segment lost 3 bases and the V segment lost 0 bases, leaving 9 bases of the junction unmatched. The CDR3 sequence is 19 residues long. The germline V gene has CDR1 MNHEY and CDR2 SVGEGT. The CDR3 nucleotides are TGTGCCAGCAGTTACTCTACTAGCGGGAGGGTCCCCGGTACAGATACGCAGTATTTT. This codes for CASSYSTSGRVPGTDTQYF.

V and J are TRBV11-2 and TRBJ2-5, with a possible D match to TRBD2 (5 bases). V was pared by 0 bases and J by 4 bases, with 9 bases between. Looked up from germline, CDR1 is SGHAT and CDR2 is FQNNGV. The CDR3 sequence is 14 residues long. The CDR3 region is CASSLDQRAETQYF. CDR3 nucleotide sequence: TGTGCCAGCAGCTTAGATCAGAGGGCAGAGACCCAGTACTTC.